Presented here are 17 T cell receptor beta chains from one specimen sequenced in a study of shared clonotypes between healthy human individuals. Sequencing used immunoSEQ multiplex PCR; TCRdb keeps in-frame clones, though not all of them. Among about 2,100,000 clones listed, 85% to 95% were seen once. Naivety among CD8 cells was defined by CD45RO negativity and positive CCR7 selection, thereby excluding terminally differentiated effector memory CD45RA+ cells. Sequencing was done on a sample of naive CD8+ T cells from PBMCs. Receptor source: a man aged 18 to 30 in good health. Some clones in this sample may be carry-over from other donors' samples.

The chain couples TRBV7-9 to TRBJ1-3; 9 bases align to TRBD1. The CDR3 spans 15 residues. The germline CDR1 and CDR2 sequences are SEHNR and FQNEAQ (reference sequence). The V and J ends lost 5 bases and 3 bases, in that order; junction bases with no gene match: 5. This CDR3 reads CASSGQGIYGNTIYF. CDR3 nucleotide sequence: TGTGCCAGCAGCGGACAGGGGATTTATGGAAACACCATATATTTT.

The V gene is TRBV4-1, the J gene TRBJ1-2; a weak D match, TRBD1 (5 bases). The germline V and J ends were trimmed by 0 bases and 6 bases, with 20 bases remaining between them. The CDR3 loop spans 17 amino acids. CDR1 is MGHRA and CDR2 is YSYEKL in the germline V gene. The CDR3 sequence is CASSQDMGRGITHGYTF. The CDR3, as DNA: TGCGCCAGCAGCCAAGATATGGGGCGGGGTATAACCCATGGCTACACCTTC.

The chain is built from TRBV29-1 and TRBJ2-5; no firm D call. This CDR3 contains 17 residues. The germline V gene has CDR1 SQVTM and CDR2 ANQGSEA. V lost 3 bases and J lost 7, with 27 bases in between. CDR3 sequence: CSVDPPDFGFVGPTQYF. In DNA, the CDR3 is TGCAGCGTTGATCCTCCTGATTTCGGGTTTGTTGGGCCGACCCAGTACTTC.

This rearrangement joins TRBV7-9 to TRBJ2-7; D gene unclear. V gave up 3 bases and J gave up 2 bases, with 14 bases separating them. The germline V gene has CDR1 SEHNR and CDR2 FQNEAQ (reference sequence). This CDR3 is 15 amino acids long. CDR3 loop: CASSFVFPDPYEQYF. The DNA of the CDR3 is TGTGCCAGCAGCTTCGTGTTCCCAGATCCCTACGAGCAGTACTTC.

The chain has TRBV7-9 and TRBJ1-2, with 10 bases that match TRBD1. V shed 6 bases and J 3 bases; nucleotides not matched to a gene: 4. The CDR3 length is 14 residues. Germline V gives CDR1 SEHNR, CDR2 FQNEAQ (reference sequence). CDR3 amino acids: CASRSGTGDYGYTF. The CDR3 nucleotides are TGTGCCAGCAGATCCGGGACAGGGGACTATGGCTACACCTTC.

The chain has TRBV4-1 and TRBJ1-1, with TRBD1 as a possible D gene (5 bases). Trimming shortened V by 3 bases and J by 1 base, and 18 bases separated the two germline ends. The germline CDR1 and CDR2 sequences are MGHRA and YSYEKL. CDR3 size: 17 residues. CDR3 nucleotides: TGCGCCAGCAGCCAGTTGGATCCTCAGGGCGCGAACACTGAAGCTTTCTTT. Translating gives CASSQLDPQGANTEAFF.

There are a few counts of this clone. V gene TRBV10-1 combines with J gene TRBJ1-3; no firm D call. V lost 3 bases, J lost 4 bases, and 4 bases lay in between. Per germline, CDR1 WNHNN and CDR2 SYGVQD (reference sequence). The CDR3 is made up of 12 amino acids. In DNA form, the CDR3 reads TGCGCCAGCAGTGAATGGGGAAACACCATATATTTT. It translates to CASSEWGNTIYF.

The V and J genes are TRBV4-3 and TRBJ2-1, with 7 nucleotides matching TRBD2. Germline V gene sequence: CDR1 LGHNA, CDR2 YSLEER. Trimming took 0 bases from V and 3 from J; bases not matched to a gene: 8. The CDR3 is made up of 17 amino acids. The CDR3 DNA reads TGCGCCAGCAGCCAAGATCGGCTAGCGGTAATCTACAATGAGCAGTTCTTC. It codes for CASSQDRLAVIYNEQFF.

This chain connects TRBV10-2 to TRBJ1-5; D perhaps matches TRBD1 (5 bases). V lost 3 bases, J lost 7 bases, and 13 bases lay in between. The length of the CDR3 is 14 residues. The germline V gene has CDR1 WSHSY and CDR2 SAAADI. The CDR3 nucleotides read TGCGCCAGCAGTGACCTTATGGCAGGGCAGCCCCAGCATTTT. Its translation: CASSDLMAGQPQHF.

This clone was found once. This rearrangement joins TRBV7-2 to TRBJ2-2; unclear D gene. Trimming cost V 3 bases and J 6 bases, with 8 bases left between them. This CDR3 contains 13 residues. Germline CDR1 is SGHTA and CDR2 is FQGNSA. CDR3 DNA: TGTGCCAGCAGCTTTAGTCCCCCCGGGGAGCTGTTTTTT. It encodes CASSFSPPGELFF.

V usage is TRBV7-6 and J usage is TRBJ2-7; D gene unclear. This CDR3 is 12 amino acids long. Trimming cost V 11 bases and J 3 bases, with 14 bases left between them. Germline lookup yields CDR1 SGHVS and CDR2 FNYEAQ. The CDR3 spells CAGLLPNYEQYF. CDR3 DNA sequence: TGTGCCGGCCTACTACCCAACTACGAGCAGTACTTC.

Note on this clone: Other DNA sequences in the same sample also yield this CDR3. The chain links TRBV27 to TRBJ1-5; 9 bases are shared with TRBD1. This CDR3 has 14 amino acids. CDR1 and CDR2 from the germline V gene are MNHEY and SMNVEV (reference sequence). With 3 bases clipped from V and 7 bases from J, the junction kept 4 bases outside the gene matches. DNA of the CDR3: TGTGCCAGCAGTTTGGGACAGGGAAACCAGCCCCAGCATTTT. As protein: CASSLGQGNQPQHF.

In nucleotides, the CDR3 is TGTGCCAGCAGTTTCCTTCGGACATTAATGAACACTGAAGCTTTCTTT. Amino acids: CASSFLRTLMNTEAFF. This chain joins TRBV28 and TRBJ1-1; possible D gene TRBD1, 5 bases. CDR1 and CDR2 from the germline V gene are MDHEN and SYDVKM. Trimming stripped 3 bases from V and 0 bases from J, with 14 bases between. The CDR3 extends over 16 amino acids.

This chain connects TRBV28 to TRBJ1-5; no reliable D call. The ends were cut back, 4 bases at V and 7 bases at J, with 14 bases in the middle. Germline loops: CDR1 MDHEN, CDR2 SYDVKM. The CDR3 has 14 residues. This chain's CDR3 is CASSSPGDGQPQHF. The CDR3 DNA follows: TGTGCCAGCAGTTCCCCCGGTGACGGACAGCCCCAGCATTTT.

The chain recombines TRBV19 with TRBJ1-2; possible D gene TRBD1, 5 bases. The CDR3 runs 13 residues. Trimming shortened V by 7 bases and J by 3 bases, and 12 bases separated the two germline ends. Germline-derived CDR1 and CDR2 are LNHDA and SQIVND (reference sequence). The DNA for the CDR3 is TGTGCCAGTATAGGGGAACGGCACTATGGCTACACCTTC. Translated: CASIGERHYGYTF.

The chain combines TRBV28 with TRBJ2-1; D unresolved. Trimming left V 5 bases short and J 9 bases short, with 11 bases between. Germline V gene data show CDR1 as MDHEN and CDR2 as SYDVKM. The CDR3 consists of 12 residues. As DNA, the CDR3 is TGTGCCAGCAGTCCCCCGTATGTTGAGCAGTTCTTC. Its translation is CASSPPYVEQFF.

V is TRBV19 and J is TRBJ2-7; D not certain. The CDR3 length is 13 residues. The V end was cut by 4 bases, the J end by 0 bases, with 7 bases between. The germline gives CDR1 LNHDA, CDR2 SQIVND (reference sequence). CDR3 sequence reads: CASSTETSYEQYF. In nucleotides, the CDR3 is TGTGCCAGTAGTACCGAGACCTCCTACGAGCAGTACTTC.